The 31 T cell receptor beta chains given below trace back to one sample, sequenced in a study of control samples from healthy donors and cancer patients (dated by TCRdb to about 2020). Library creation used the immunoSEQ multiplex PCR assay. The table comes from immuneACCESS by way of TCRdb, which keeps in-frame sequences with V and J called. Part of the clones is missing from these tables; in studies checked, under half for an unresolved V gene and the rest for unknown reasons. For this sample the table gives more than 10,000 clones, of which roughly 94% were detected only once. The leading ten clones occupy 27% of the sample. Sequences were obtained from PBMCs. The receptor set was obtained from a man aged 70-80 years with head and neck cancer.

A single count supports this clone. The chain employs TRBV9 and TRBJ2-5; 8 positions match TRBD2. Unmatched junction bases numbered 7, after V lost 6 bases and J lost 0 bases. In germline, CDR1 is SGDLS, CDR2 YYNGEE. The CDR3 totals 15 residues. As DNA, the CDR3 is TGTGCCAGCACCGCATTAGCGGGGTACCAAGAGACCCAGTACTTC. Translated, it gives CASTALAGYQETQYF.

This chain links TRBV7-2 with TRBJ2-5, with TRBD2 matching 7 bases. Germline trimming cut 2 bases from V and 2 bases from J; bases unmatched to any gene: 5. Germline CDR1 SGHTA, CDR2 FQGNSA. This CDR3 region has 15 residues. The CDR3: CASSLRSGPQETQYF. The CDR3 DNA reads TGTGCCAGCAGCTTACGTAGCGGGCCTCAAGAGACCCAGTACTTC.

CDR3 nucleotides: TGTGCCACCTCGACTAGCGGGGGGGCCGGGACGCAGTATTTT. Amino acids: CATSTSGGAGTQYF. The gene calls are TRBV19 and TRBJ2-3, with TRBD2 identical over 14 bases. The V gene end was trimmed by 10 bases and the J gene end by 9 bases; junction bases not matched to a gene: 9. Germline V gene sequence: CDR1 LNHDA, CDR2 SQIVND (reference sequence). The CDR3 totals 14 residues. Drawing the rest from reference TRBV19 and TRBJ2-3, the complete variable domain is DGGITQSPKYLFRKEGQNVTLSCEQNLNHDAMYWYRQDPGQGLRLIYYSQIVNDFQKGDIAEGYSVSREKKESFPLTVTSAQKNPTAFYLCATSTSGGAGTQYFGPGTRLTVL.

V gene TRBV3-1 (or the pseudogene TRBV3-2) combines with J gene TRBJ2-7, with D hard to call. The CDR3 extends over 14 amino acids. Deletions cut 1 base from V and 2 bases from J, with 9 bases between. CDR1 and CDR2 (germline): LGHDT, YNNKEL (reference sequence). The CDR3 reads CASSQADVTYEQYF. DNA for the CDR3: TGTGCCAGCAGCCAAGCCGACGTAACCTACGAGCAGTACTTC.

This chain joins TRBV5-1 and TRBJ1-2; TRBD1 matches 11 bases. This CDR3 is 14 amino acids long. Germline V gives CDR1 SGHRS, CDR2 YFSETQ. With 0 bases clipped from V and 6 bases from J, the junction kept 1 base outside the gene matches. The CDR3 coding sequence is TGCGCCAGCAGCTTGGGGACAGGGGGCGATGGCTACACCTTC. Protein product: CASSLGTGGDGYTF.

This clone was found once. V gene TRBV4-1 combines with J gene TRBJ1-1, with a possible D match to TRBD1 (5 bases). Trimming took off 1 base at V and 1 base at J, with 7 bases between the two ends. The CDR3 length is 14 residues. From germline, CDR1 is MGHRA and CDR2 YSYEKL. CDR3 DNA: TGCGCCAGCAGCCAAGTTGGGGCGAACACTGAAGCTTTCTTT. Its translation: CASSQVGANTEAFF.

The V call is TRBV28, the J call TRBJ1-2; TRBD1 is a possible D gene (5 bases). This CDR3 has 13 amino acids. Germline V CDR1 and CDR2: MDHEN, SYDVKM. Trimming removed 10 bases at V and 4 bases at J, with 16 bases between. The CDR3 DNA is TGTGCCATAGAGACGAACAGGTTCTATGGCTACACCTTC. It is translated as CAIETNRFYGYTF.

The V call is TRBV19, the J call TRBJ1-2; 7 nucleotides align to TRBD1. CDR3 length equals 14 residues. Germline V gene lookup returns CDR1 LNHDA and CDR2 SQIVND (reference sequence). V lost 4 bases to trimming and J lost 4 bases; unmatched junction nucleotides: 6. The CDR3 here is CASSTTTGVYGYTF. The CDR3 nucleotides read TGTGCCAGTAGTACAACTACAGGGGTCTATGGCTACACCTTC.

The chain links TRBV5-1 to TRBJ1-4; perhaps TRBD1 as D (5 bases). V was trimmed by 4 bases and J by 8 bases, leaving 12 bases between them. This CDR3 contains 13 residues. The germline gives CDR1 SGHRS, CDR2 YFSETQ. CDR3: CASSLAGMEKLFF. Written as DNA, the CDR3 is TGCGCCAGCAGCCTCGCAGGGATGGAAAAACTGTTTTTT.

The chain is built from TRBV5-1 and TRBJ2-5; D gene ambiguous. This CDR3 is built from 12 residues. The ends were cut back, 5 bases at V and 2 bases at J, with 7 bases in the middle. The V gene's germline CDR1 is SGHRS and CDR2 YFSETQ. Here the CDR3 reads CASRSQQETQYF. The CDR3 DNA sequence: TGCGCCAGCAGGAGCCAACAAGAGACCCAGTACTTC.

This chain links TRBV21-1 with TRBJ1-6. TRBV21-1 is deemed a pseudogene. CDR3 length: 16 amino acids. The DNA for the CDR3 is TGTGCCAGCAGCTCAAGGTTTCAGCGAAATAATTCACCCCTCCACTTT. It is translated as CASSSRFQRNNSPLHF.

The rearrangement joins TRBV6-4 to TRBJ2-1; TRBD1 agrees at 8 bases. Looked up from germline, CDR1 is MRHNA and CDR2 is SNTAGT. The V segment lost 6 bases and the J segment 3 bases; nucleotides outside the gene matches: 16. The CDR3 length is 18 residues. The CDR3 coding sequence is TGTGCCAGCAGCGAGCAGGGGGCTGAGGAGGGCTTCTACAATGAGCAGTTCTTC. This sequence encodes CASSEQGAEEGFYNEQFF.

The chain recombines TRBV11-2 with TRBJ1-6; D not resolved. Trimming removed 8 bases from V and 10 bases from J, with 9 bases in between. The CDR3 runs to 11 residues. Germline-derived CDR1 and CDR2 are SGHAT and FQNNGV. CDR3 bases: TGTGCCAGCGGAGTGGTGTCACCCCTCCACTTT. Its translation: CASGVVSPLHF.

The CDR3 is CASSSYPGQGNYGYTF. In DNA form, the CDR3 reads TGTGCCAGCAGTTCGTACCCGGGACAGGGGAACTATGGCTACACCTTC. J is TRBJ1-2 and V is TRBV6-6, with 10 bases that match TRBD1. The CDR3 extends over 16 amino acids. Germline CDR1 MNHNY, CDR2 SVGAGI (reference sequence). J gave up 2 bases and V 4 bases, and 7 bases lay outside the gene matches.

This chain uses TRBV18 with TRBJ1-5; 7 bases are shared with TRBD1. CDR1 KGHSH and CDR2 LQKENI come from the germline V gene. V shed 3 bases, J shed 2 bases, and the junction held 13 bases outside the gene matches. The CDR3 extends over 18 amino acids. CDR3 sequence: CASSPAGRGGWGNQPQHF. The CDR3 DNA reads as TGTGCCAGCTCACCCGCGGGAAGAGGGGGCTGGGGCAATCAGCCCCAGCATTTT.

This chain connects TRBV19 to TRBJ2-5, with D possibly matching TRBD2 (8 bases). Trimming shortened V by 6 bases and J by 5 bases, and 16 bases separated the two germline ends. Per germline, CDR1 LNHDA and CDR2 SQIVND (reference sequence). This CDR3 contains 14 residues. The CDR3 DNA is TGTGCCAGTAGACGGACAGGCGGGGGGGAGACCCAGTACTTC. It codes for CASRRTGGGETQYF.

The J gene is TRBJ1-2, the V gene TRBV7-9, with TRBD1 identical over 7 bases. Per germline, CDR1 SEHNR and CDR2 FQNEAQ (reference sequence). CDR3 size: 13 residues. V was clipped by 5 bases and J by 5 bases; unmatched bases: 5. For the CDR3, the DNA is TGTGCCAGCAGCGCCGGGACAGTTTATGGCTACACCTTC. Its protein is CASSAGTVYGYTF.

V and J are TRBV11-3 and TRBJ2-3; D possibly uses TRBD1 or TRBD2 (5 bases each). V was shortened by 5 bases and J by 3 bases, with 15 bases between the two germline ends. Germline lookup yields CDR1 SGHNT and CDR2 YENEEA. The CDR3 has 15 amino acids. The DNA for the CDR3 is TGTGCCAGCAGCCCCAGGGACGGAGGAACAGATACGCAGTATTTT. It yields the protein CASSPRDGGTDTQYF.

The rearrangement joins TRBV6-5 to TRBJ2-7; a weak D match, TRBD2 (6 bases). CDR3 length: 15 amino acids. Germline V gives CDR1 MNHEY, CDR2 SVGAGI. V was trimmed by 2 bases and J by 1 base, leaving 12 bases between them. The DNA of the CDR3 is TGTGCCAGCAGTTACACCGGCGGAGGGTCCTACGAGCAGTACTTC. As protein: CASSYTGGGSYEQYF.

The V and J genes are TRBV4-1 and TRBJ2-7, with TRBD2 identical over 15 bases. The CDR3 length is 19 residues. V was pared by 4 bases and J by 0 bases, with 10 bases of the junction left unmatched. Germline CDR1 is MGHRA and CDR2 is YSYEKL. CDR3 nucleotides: TGCGCCAGCAGCCTTCCCCCGGGACTAGCGGGGGGAATCTCCTACGAGCAGTACTTC. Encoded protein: CASSLPPGLAGGISYEQYF.

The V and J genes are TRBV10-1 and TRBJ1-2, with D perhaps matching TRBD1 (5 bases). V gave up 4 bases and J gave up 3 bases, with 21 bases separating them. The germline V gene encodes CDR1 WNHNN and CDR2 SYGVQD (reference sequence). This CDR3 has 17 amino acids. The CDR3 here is CASSVVGQGAVDYGYTF. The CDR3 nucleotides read TGCGCCAGCAGTGTCGTGGGGCAGGGAGCAGTAGACTATGGCTACACCTTC.

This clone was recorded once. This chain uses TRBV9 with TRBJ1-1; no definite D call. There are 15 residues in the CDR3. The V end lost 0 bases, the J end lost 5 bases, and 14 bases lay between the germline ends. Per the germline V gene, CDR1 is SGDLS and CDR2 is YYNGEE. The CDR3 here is CASSVEPGAWTEAFF. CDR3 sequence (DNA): TGTGCCAGCAGCGTAGAGCCAGGAGCCTGGACTGAAGCTTTCTTT.

CDR3 in amino acids: CASSPDRGGIQYF. The DNA of the CDR3 is TGTGCCAGCAGCCCGGACAGGGGGGGAATACAGTACTTC. The chain combines TRBV7-2 with TRBJ2-7, with TRBD1 matching 10 bases. Germline V gives CDR1 SGHTA, CDR2 FQGNSA. CDR3 length: 13 amino acids. V lost 5 bases, J lost 10 bases, and 8 bases stayed unmatched. Full variable domain (missing parts from reference TRBV7-2 and TRBJ2-7): GAGVSQSPSNKVTEKGKDVELRCDPISGHTALYWYRQSLGQGLEFLIYFQGNSAPDKSGLPSDRFSAERTGGSVSTLTIQRTQQEDSAVYLCASSPDRGGIQYFGPGTRLTVT.

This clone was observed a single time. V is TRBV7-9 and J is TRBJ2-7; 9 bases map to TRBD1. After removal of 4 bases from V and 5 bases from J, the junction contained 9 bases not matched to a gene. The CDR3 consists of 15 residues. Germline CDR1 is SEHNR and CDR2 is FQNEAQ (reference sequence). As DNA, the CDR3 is TGTGCCAGCAGCTGGACCGGGACAGGGAGGCACGAGCAGTACTTC. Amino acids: CASSWTGTGRHEQYF.

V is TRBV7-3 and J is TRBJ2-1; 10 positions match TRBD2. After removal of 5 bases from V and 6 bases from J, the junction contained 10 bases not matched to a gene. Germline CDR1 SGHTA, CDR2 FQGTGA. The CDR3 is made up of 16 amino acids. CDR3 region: CASSTISAGGANEQFF. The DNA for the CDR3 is TGTGCCAGCAGCACAATTTCAGCGGGAGGGGCCAATGAGCAGTTCTTC.

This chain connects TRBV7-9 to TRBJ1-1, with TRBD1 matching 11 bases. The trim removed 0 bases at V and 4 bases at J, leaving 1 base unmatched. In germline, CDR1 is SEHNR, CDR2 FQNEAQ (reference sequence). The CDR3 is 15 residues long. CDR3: CASSLAGTGGTEAFF. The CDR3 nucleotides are TGTGCCAGCAGCTTAGCCGGGACAGGGGGCACTGAAGCTTTCTTT.

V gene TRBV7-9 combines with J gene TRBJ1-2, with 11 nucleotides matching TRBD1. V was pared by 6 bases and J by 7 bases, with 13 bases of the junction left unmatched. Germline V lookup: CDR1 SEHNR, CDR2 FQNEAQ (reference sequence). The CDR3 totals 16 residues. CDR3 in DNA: TGTGCCAGCAGGCCTTCCGGGACAGGGGGGCAGACTGGCTACACCTTC. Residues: CASRPSGTGGQTGYTF.

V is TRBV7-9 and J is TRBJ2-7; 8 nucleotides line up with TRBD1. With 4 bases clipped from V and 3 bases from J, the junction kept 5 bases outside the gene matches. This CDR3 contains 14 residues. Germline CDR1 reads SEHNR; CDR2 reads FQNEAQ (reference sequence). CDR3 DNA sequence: TGTGCCAGCAGCTCCCCGACAGGGGTCTACGAGCAGTACTTC. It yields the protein CASSSPTGVYEQYF.

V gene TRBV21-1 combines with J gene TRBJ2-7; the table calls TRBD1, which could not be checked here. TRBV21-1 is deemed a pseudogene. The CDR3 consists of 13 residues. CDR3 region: CASSKGSSYEQYF. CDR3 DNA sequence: TGTGCCAGCAGCAAGGGCAGCTCCTACGAGCAGTACTTC.

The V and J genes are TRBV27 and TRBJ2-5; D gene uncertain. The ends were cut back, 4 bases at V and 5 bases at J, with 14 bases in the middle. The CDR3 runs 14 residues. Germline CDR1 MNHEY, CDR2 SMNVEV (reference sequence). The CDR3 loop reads CASSSLEYPETQYF. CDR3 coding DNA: TGTGCCAGCAGTTCCCTAGAGTACCCCGAGACCCAGTACTTC.

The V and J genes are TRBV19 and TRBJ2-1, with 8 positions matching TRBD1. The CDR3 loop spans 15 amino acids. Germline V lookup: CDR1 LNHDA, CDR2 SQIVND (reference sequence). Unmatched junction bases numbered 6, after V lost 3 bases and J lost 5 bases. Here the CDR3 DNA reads TGTGCCAGTAGTATCGGCCAGGGGGCGAACAATGAGCAGTTCTTC. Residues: CASSIGQGANNEQFF.